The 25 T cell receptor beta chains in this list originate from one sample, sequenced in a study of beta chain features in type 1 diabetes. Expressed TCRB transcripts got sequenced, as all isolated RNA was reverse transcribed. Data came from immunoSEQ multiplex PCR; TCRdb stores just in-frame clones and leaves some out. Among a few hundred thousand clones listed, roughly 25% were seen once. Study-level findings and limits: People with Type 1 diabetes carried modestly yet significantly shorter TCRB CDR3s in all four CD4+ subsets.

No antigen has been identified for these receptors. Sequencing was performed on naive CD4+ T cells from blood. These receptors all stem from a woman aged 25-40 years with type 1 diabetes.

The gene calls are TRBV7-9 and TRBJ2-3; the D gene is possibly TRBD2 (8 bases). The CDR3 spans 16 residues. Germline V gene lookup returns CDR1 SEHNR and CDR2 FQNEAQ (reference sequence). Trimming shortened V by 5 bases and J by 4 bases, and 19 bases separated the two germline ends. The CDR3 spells CASSPTRGREADTQYF. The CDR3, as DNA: TGTGCCAGCAGCCCCACGAGGGGGCGGGAGGCAGATACGCAGTATTTT.

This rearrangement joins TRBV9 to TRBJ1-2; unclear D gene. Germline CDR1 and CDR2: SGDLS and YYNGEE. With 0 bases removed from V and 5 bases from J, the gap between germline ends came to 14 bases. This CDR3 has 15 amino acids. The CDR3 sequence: CASSVDGGRVYGYTF. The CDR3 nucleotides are TGTGCCAGCAGCGTAGACGGCGGGCGCGTATATGGCTACACCTTC.

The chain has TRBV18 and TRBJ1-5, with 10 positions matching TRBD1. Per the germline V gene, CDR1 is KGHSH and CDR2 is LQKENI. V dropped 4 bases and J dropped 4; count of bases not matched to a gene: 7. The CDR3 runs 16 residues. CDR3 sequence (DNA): TGTGCCAGCTCACGAATTCCGGGACAGGGGAATCAGCCCCAGCATTTT. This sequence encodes CASSRIPGQGNQPQHF.

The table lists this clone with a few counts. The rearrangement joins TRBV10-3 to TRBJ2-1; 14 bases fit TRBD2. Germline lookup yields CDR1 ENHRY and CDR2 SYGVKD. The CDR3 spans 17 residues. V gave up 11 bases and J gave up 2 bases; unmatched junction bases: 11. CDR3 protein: CASTGTSGRRTYNEQFF. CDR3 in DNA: TGTGCCTCGACCGGGACTAGCGGGAGACGAACCTACAATGAGCAGTTCTTC.

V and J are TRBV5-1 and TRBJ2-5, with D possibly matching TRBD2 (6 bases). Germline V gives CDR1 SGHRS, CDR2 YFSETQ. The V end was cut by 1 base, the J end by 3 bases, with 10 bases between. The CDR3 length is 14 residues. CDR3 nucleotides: TGCGCCAGCAGCTTGACTTCGGGAGAAGAGACCCAGTACTTC. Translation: CASSLTSGEETQYF.

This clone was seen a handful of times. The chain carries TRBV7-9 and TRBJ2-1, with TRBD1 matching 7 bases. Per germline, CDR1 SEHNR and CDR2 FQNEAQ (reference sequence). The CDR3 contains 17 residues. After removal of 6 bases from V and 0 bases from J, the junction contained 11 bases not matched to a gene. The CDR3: CASSRKKGQLSYNEQFF. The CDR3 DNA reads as TGTGCCAGCAGTCGTAAAAAGGGACAGCTCTCCTACAATGAGCAGTTCTTC.

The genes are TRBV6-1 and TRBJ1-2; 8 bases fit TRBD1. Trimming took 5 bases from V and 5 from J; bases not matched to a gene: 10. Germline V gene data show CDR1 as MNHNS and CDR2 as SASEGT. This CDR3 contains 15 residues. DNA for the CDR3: TGTGCCAGCAGTACTGGGATAGACAGGGGTTATGGCTACACCTTC. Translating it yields CASSTGIDRGYGYTF.

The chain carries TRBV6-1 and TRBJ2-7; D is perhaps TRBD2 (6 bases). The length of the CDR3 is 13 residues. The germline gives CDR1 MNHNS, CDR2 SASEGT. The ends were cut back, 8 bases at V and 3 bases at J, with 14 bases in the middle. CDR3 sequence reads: CASSPIAVYEQYF. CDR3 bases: TGTGCCAGCTCCCCGATAGCGGTCTACGAGCAGTACTTC.

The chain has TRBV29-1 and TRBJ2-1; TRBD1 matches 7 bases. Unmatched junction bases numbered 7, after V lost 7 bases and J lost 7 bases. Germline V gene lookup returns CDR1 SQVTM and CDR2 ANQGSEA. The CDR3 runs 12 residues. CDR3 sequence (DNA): TGCAGCGGAGGGGGCGATTGGAATGAGCAGTTCTTC. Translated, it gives CSGGGDWNEQFF.

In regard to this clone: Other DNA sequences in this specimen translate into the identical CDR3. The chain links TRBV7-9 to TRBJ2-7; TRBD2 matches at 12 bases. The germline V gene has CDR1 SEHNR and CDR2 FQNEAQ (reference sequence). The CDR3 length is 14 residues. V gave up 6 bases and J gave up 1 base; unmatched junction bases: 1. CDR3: CASSLAGGSYEQYF. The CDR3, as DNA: TGTGCCAGCAGTCTAGCGGGAGGGTCCTACGAGCAGTACTTC.

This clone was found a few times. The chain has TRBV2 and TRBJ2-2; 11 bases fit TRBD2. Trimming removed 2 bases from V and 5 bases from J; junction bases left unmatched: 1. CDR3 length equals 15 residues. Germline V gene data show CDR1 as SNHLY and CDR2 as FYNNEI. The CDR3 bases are TGTGCCAGCAGTGAAAGACTAGCGGGGACCGGGGAGCTGTTTTTT. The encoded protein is CASSERLAGTGELFF.

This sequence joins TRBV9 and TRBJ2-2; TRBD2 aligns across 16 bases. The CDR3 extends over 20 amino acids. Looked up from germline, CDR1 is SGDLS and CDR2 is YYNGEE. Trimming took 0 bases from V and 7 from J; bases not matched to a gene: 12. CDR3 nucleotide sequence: TGTGCCAGCAGCGTAGGAAAACCGGGACTAGCGGGAGGGCTCTTCGGGGAGCTGTTTTTT. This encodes CASSVGKPGLAGGLFGELFF.

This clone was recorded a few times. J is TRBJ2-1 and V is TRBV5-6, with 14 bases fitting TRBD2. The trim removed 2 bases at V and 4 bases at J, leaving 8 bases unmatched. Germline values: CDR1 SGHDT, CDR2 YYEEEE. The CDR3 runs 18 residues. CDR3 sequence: CASSLRTSGRPGYNEQFF. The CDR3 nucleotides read TGTGCCAGCAGCTTACGGACTAGCGGGAGGCCGGGTTACAATGAGCAGTTCTTC.

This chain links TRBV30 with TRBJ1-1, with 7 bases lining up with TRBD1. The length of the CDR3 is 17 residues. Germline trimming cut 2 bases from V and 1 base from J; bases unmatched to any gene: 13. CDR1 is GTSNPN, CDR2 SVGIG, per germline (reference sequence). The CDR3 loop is CAWSLGTGVGRNTEAFF. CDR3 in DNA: TGTGCCTGGAGTTTGGGTACAGGGGTTGGGAGGAACACTGAAGCTTTCTTT.

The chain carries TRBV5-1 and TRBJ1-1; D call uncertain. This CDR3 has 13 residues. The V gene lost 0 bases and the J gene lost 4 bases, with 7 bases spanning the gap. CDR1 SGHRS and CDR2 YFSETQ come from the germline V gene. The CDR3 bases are TGCGCCAGCAGCTTGGAACAGATCACTGAAGCTTTCTTT. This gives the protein CASSLEQITEAFF.

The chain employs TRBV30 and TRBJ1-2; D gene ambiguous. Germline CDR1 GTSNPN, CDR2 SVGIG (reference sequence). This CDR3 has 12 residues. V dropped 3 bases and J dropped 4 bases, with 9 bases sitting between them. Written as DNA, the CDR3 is TGTGCCTGGAGCTCAGTGTTCTATGGCTACACCTTC. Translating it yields CAWSSVFYGYTF. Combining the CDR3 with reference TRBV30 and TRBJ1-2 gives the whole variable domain SQTIHQWPATLVQPVGSPLSLECTVEGTSNPNLYWYRQAAGRGLQLLFYSVGIGQISSEVPQNLSASRPQDRQFILSSKKLLLSDSGFYLCAWSSVFYGYTFGSGTRLTVV.

DNA of the CDR3: TGCAGCGTTGAAGAACCTGGACTAGCGGGAGGTGAGCAGTACTTC. Residues: CSVEEPGLAGGEQYF. V usage is TRBV29-1 and J usage is TRBJ2-7, with 14 bases aligning to TRBD2. V dropped 0 bases and J dropped 7; count of bases not matched to a gene: 5. Per the germline V gene, CDR1 is SQVTM and CDR2 is ANQGSEA. This CDR3 has 15 amino acids.

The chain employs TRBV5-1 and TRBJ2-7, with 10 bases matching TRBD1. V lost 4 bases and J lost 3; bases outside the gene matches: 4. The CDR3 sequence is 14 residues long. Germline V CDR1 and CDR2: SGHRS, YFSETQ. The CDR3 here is CASSPDRGGYEQYF. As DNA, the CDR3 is TGCGCCAGCAGCCCGGACAGGGGGGGCTACGAGCAGTACTTC.

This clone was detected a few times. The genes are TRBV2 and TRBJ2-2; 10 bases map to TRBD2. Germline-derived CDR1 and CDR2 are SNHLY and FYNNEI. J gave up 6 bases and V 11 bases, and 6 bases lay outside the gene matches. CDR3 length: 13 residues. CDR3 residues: CAGGTSEAGELFF. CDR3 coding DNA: TGTGCCGGCGGGACTAGCGAGGCCGGGGAGCTGTTTTTT.

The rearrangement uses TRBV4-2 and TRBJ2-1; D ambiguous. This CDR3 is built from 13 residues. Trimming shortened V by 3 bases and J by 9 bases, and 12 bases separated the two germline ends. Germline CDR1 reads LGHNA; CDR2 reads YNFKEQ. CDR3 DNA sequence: TGTGCCAGCAGCCAGCCCCTAGGAGTTGAGCAGTTCTTC. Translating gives CASSQPLGVEQFF.

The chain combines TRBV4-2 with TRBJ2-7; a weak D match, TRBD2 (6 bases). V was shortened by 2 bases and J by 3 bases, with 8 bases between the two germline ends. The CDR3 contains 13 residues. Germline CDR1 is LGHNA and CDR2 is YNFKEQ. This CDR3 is CASSQSGYYEQYF. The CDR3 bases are TGTGCCAGCAGCCAAAGCGGGTACTACGAGCAGTACTTC.

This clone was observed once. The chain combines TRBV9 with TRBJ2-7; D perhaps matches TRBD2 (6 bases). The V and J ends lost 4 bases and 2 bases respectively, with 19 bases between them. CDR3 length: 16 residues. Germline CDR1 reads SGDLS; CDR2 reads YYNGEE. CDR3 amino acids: CASSPMDYQTPYEQYF. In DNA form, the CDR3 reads TGTGCCAGCAGCCCTATGGACTACCAGACTCCCTACGAGCAGTACTTC. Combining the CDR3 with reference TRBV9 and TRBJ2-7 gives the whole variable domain DSGVTQTPKHLITATGQRVTLRCSPRSGDLSVYWYQQSLDQGLQFLIQYYNGEERAKGNILERFSAQQFPDLHSELNLSSLELGDSALYFCASSPMDYQTPYEQYFGPGTRLTVT.

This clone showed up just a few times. The DNA for the CDR3 is TGTGCCAGCTCACCGTACCCATCAGGGGCTCCCTACGAGCAGTACTTC. Encoded protein: CASSPYPSGAPYEQYF. The genes are TRBV18 and TRBJ2-7; perhaps TRBD1 as D (6 bases). V was cut by 3 bases and J by 2 bases, with 17 bases left in between. There are 16 residues in the CDR3. Germline lookup yields CDR1 KGHSH and CDR2 LQKENI.

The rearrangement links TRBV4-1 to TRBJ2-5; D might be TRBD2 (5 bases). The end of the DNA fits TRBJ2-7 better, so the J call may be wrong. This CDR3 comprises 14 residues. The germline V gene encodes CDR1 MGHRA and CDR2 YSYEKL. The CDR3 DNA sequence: TGCGCCAGCAGCCCGTCCGAGGGAACCTACGAGCAGTACTTC. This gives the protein CASSPSEGTYEQYF.

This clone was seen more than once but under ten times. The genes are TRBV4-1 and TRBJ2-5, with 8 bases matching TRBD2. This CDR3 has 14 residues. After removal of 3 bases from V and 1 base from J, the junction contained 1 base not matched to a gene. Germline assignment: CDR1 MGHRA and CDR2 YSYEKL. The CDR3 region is CASSHRGGQETQYF. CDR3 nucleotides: TGCGCCAGCAGCCACCGGGGGGGCCAAGAGACCCAGTACTTC.